Listed below are T cell receptor beta chains from one sample, sequenced in a study of shared clonotypes between healthy human individuals. Produced via immunoSEQ multiplex PCR; TCRdb's table is partial and in-frame only. The sample holds fewer than 3 million clones, under 95% seen once. The specimen was naive CD4+ T cells from PBMCs. The receptor set was obtained from a man between 18 and 35 years old in good health. Some clones in this sample may be carry-over from other donors' samples. CDR3s include the opening cysteine and the closing phenylalanine or tryptophan. A D gene is named only where the DNA matches it firmly. Only part of the rows carry a size: once, few, many, or a class if the clone is expanded.

d_call j_call v_call clone_size cdr3_aa cdr3_nt
. TRBJ2-7 TRBV29-1 . CSVAVGDEQYF TGCAGCGTTGCTGTGGGCGACGAGCAGTACTTC
. TRBJ2-1 TRBV9 . CASSVGLPAAPYNEQFF TGTGCCAGCAGCGTAGGCCTACCGGCCGCCCCCTACAATGAGCAGTTCTTC
. TRBJ2-1 TRBV5-1 . CASSLIAAQNNEQFF TGCGCCAGCAGCTTGATAGCGGCCCAAAACAATGAGCAGTTCTTC
TRBD1 TRBJ2-6 TRBV9 . CASSVTTGGYGANVLTF TGTGCCAGCAGCGTAACTACAGGGGGCTATGGGGCCAACGTCCTGACTTTC
. TRBJ2-5 TRBV5-1 . CASSLGHSRGGETQYF TGCGCCAGCAGCCTGGGACACTCTAGGGGGGGAGAGACCCAGTACTTC
TRBD2 TRBJ2-7 TRBV7-2 once CASRPTLAGVYEQYF TGTGCCAGCAGGCCAACACTAGCGGGAGTGTACGAGCAGTACTTC
. TRBJ2-4 TRBV29-1 once CSVQRIGDIQYF TGCAGCGTTCAGCGTATCGGGGACATTCAGTACTTC
TRBD2 TRBJ2-2 TRBV5-4 . CASRWTSQAEGGELFF TGTGCCAGCCGTTGGACTAGCCAGGCGGAAGGCGGGGAGCTGTTTTTT
. TRBJ2-7 TRBV30 . CARAGGNAYEQYF TGTGCCCGGGCGGGCGGTAATGCCTACGAGCAGTACTTC
TRBD1 TRBJ1-5 TRBV19 . CASRQGARGNQPQHF TGTGCCAGTAGGCAGGGGGCGCGAGGCAATCAGCCCCAGCATTTT
TRBD2 TRBJ2-3 TRBV28 . CASSFLAGGYPDTQYF TGTGCCAGCAGTTTTCTAGCGGGAGGCTACCCGGATACGCAGTATTTT
TRBD2 TRBJ2-7 TRBV28 . CASYETSGVHYEQYF TGTGCCAGCTATGAGACTAGCGGGGTTCACTACGAGCAGTACTTC
. TRBJ2-3 TRBV2 . CASSEDYGEGQYF TGTGCCAGCAGTGAAGATTACGGGGAAGGGCAGTATTTT
TRBD2 TRBJ2-5 TRBV30 . CAWTGGFQETQYF TGTGCCTGGACGGGGGGTTTCCAAGAGACCCAGTACTTC
. TRBJ2-2 TRBV9 . CASSVEGVITGELFF TGTGCCAGCAGCGTAGAGGGAGTTATCACCGGGGAGCTGTTTTTT
TRBD1 TRBJ2-3 TRBV5-8 . CASSPTGLTQYF TGTGCCAGCAGCCCGACAGGGCTTACGCAGTATTTT
. TRBJ2-1 TRBV28 . CASSRIRDGYEQFF TGTGCCAGCAGTAGAATACGGGACGGTTATGAGCAGTTCTTC
TRBD2 TRBJ2-7 TRBV18 . CASSPSAGVIDEQYF TGTGCCAGCTCACCATCTGCGGGAGTCATCGACGAGCAGTACTTC
. TRBJ1-1 TRBV6-5 . CASSHPMNTEAFF TGTGCCAGCAGCCACCCCATGAACACTGAAGCTTTCTTT
. TRBJ1-2 TRBV27 . CASMGMWGYTF TGTGCCAGCATGGGAATGTGGGGCTACACCTTC
TRBD1 TRBJ1-1 TRBV6-5 . CASSKGQGNPEAFF TGTGCCAGCAGCAAGGGACAGGGGAACCCTGAAGCTTTCTTT
. TRBJ1-1 TRBV27 . CASSSTYKGGYPEAFF TGTGCCAGCAGTTCCACGTACAAGGGAGGGTACCCTGAAGCTTTCTTT
TRBD2 TRBJ2-1 TRBV19 . CASSMVLAGQGEDNEQFF TGTGCCAGTAGTATGGTACTAGCGGGCCAAGGAGAGGACAATGAGCAGTTCTTC
TRBD2 TRBJ2-5 TRBV14 . CASSFGLAGAETQYF TGTGCCAGCAGCTTCGGACTAGCGGGGGCGGAGACCCAGTACTTC
. TRBJ1-2 TRBV28 . CASRGVNYGYTF TGTGCCAGCAGGGGGGTGAACTATGGCTACACCTTC
. TRBJ1-2 TRBV5-6 . CASSLGGPSGYTF TGTGCCAGCAGCTTGGGAGGGCCAAGTGGCTACACCTTC
. TRBJ2-3 TRBV27 once CASSNRGGTDTQYF TGTGCCAGCAGCAACAGGGGGGGGACAGATACGCAGTATTTT
. TRBJ2-7 TRBV15 . CATSRDQVGHYEQYF TGTGCCACCAGCAGAGATCAAGTGGGGCATTACGAGCAGTACTTC
. TRBJ1-3 TRBV18 . CASSPPSSSGNTIYF TGTGCCAGCTCACCACCTTCCTCATCTGGAAACACCATATATTTT
TRBD1 TRBJ2-3 TRBV7-9 . CASSLGTGGDTQYF TGTGCCAGCAGCCTTGGGACAGGGGGCGATACGCAGTATTTT
. TRBJ2-3 TRBV5-1 . CASSLESPPTEDTQYF TGCGCCAGCAGCTTGGAGTCCCCCCCCACGGAAGATACGCAGTATTTT
. TRBJ1-3 TRBV28 once CASSLGKIGNTIYF TGTGCCAGCAGTTTAGGAAAGATCGGAAACACCATATATTTT
TRBD2 TRBJ2-3 TRBV18 . CASSPWGGGDTQYF TGTGCCAGCTCACCGTGGGGGGGTGGAGATACGCAGTATTTT
TRBD1 TRBJ1-4 TRBV4-3 . CASSQDWDSYEKLFF TGCGCCAGCAGCCAAGATTGGGACAGCTATGAAAAACTGTTTTTT
. TRBJ2-5 TRBV5-1 . CASSLHSQETQYF TGCGCCAGCAGCTTGCATTCTCAAGAGACCCAGTACTTC
TRBD1 TRBJ1-4 TRBV27 once CASSPTGVGEKLFF TGTGCCAGCAGTCCCACAGGGGTCGGCGAAAAACTGTTTTTT
. TRBJ1-1 TRBV6-1 . CASTSPGAGSAEAFF TGTGCCAGCACTAGTCCTGGGGCCGGCAGCGCTGAAGCTTTCTTT
TRBD2 TRBJ2-5 TRBV7-3 . CASSLTGTSGETQYF TGTGCCAGCAGCTTAACGGGGACTAGCGGGGAGACCCAGTACTTC
. TRBJ1-2 TRBV6-5 . CASSPNDLVGGYTF TGTGCCAGCAGCCCGAACGATTTGGTGGGGGGCTACACCTTC
. TRBJ1-4 TRBV6-5 . CASSDRQVEKLFF TGTGCCAGCAGTGACAGACAGGTCGAAAAACTGTTTTTT
. TRBJ2-3 TRBV7-8 . CASSLAWPPDTQYF TGTGCCAGCAGCTTAGCTTGGCCCCCAGATACGCAGTATTTT
. TRBJ2-1 TRBV29-1 . CSVGRDGLVNEQFF TGCAGCGTCGGACGGGACGGCCTTGTGAATGAGCAGTTCTTC
. TRBJ2-5 TRBV5-4 . CASSDPGRRETQYF TGTGCCAGCAGCGATCCCGGCCGCCGGGAGACCCAGTACTTC
. TRBJ2-6 TRBV6-6 . CASGRGAGANVLTF TGTGCCAGCGGCCGAGGGGCTGGGGCCAACGTCCTGACTTTC
TRBD1 TRBJ1-5 TRBV28 . CASSTQQGVRNQPQHF TGTGCCAGCAGTACCCAACAGGGGGTAAGGAATCAGCCCCAGCATTTT
TRBD1 TRBJ2-2 TRBV5-6 . CASSRTQGAWAGELFF TGTGCCAGCAGCCGAACCCAGGGGGCTTGGGCCGGGGAGCTGTTTTTT
. TRBJ2-3 TRBV7-2 . CASSKRTGREATDTQYF TGTGCCAGCAGCAAAAGGACAGGCCGGGAGGCCACAGATACGCAGTATTTT
. TRBJ1-1 TRBV19 . CASSQGTAAEAFF TGTGCCAGTAGCCAAGGGACGGCGGCAGAAGCTTTCTTT
. TRBJ1-1 TRBV7-9 . CASSSLGPNTEAFF TGTGCCAGCAGCTCCCTGGGCCCTAACACTGAAGCTTTCTTT
. TRBJ2-4 TRBV11-2 . CASTLLGVGNIQYF TGTGCCAGCACCCTCCTGGGGGTGGGAAACATTCAGTACTTC
TRBD2 TRBJ2-7 TRBV2 once CASRVEAGGEQYF TGTGCCAGCAGAGTCGAAGCGGGGGGCGAGCAGTACTTC
. TRBJ1-5 TRBV18 once CASSPEHPGNLQPQHF TGTGCCAGCTCACCCGAGCACCCAGGTAATTTACAGCCCCAGCATTTT
TRBD2 TRBJ2-7 TRBV28 . CASSLFASGSIGAEQYF TGTGCCAGCAGTTTATTCGCTAGCGGGAGTATTGGCGCCGAGCAGTACTTC
. TRBJ2-2 TRBV7-2 once CASSLLQGSGELFF TGTGCCAGCAGCTTACTACAGGGTAGCGGGGAGCTGTTTTTT
. TRBJ2-1 TRBV7-2 . CASSQRWDASSYNEQFF TGTGCCAGCAGCCAAAGGTGGGACGCCAGCTCCTACAATGAGCAGTTCTTC